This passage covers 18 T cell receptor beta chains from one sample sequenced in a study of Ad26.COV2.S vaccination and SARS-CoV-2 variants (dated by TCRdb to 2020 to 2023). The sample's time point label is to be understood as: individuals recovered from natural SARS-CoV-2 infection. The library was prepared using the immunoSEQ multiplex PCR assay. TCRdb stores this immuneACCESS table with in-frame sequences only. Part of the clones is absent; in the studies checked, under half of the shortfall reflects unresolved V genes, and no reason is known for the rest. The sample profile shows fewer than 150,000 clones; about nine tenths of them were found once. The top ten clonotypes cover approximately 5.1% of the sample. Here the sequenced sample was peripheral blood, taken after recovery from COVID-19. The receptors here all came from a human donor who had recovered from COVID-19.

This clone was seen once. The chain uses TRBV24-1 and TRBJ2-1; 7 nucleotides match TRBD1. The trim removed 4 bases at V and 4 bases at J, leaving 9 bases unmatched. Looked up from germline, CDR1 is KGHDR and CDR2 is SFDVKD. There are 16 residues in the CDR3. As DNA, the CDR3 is TGTGCCACCAGTGAACCCACGGGACAGAGGTACAATGAGCAGTTCTTC. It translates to CATSEPTGQRYNEQFF.

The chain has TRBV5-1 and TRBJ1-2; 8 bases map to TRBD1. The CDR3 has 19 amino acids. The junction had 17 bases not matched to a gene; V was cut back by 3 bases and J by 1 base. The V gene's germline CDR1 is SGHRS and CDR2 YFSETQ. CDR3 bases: TGCGCCAGCAGCTATATCTCACTCGGACAGGGCAAACTTAACTATGGCTACACCTTC. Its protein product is CASSYISLGQGKLNYGYTF. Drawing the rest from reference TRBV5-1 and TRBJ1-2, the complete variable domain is KAGVTQTPRYLIKTRGQQVTLSCSPISGHRSVSWYQQTPGQGLQFLFEYFSETQRNKGNFPGRFSGRQFSNSRSEMNVSTLELGDSALYLCASSYISLGQGKLNYGYTFGSGTRLTVV.

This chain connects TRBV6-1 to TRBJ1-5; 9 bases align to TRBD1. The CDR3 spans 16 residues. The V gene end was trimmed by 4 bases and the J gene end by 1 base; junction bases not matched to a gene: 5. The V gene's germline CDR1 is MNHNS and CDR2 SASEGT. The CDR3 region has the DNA TGTGCCAGCAGTGTAGGAGGACAGGGGAGCAATCAGCCCCAGCATTTT. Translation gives CASSVGGQGSNQPQHF.

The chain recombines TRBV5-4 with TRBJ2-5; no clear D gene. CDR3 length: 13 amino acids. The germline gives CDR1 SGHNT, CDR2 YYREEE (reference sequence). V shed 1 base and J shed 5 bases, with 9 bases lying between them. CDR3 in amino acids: CASSLPSAETQYF. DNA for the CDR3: TGTGCCAGCAGCTTGCCGAGCGCGGAGACCCAGTACTTC.

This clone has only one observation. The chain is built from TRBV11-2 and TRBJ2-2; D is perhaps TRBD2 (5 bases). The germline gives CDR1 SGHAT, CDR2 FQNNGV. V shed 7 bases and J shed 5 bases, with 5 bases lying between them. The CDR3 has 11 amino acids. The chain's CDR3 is CASTGTGELFF. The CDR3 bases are TGTGCCAGCACGGGGACCGGGGAGCTGTTTTTT.

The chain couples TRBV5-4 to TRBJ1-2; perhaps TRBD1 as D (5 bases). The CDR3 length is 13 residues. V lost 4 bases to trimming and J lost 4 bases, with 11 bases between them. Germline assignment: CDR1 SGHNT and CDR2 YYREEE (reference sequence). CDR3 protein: CASSLGGPYGYTF. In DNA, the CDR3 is TGTGCCAGCAGCCTGGGGGGTCCCTATGGCTACACCTTC.

CDR3 nucleotides: TGTGCCACCAGCAGAGGAGGGGGCAGGTTTGCCAATGAGCAGTTCTTC. Protein: CATSRGGGRFANEQFF. This chain joins TRBV15 and TRBJ2-1; 7 positions match TRBD1. From germline, CDR1 is LNHNV and CDR2 YYDKDF (reference sequence). The CDR3 runs 16 residues. J lost 6 bases, V lost 1 base, and 9 bases had no gene match. Using reference TRBV15 and TRBJ2-1 for the parts outside the CDR3, the full variable domain is DAMVIQNPRYQVTQFGKPVTLSCSQTLNHNVMYWYQQKSSQAPKLLFHYYDKDFNNEADTPDNFQSRRPNTSFCFLDIRSPGLGDTAMYLCATSRGGGRFANEQFFGPGTRLTVL.

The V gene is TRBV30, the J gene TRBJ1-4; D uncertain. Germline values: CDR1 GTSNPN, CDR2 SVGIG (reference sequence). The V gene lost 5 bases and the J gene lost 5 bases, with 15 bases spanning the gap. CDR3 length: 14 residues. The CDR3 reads CAWSPGQPNEKLFF. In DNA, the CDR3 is TGTGCCTGGTCTCCGGGCCAGCCCAATGAAAAACTGTTTTTT. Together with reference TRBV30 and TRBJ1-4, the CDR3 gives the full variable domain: SQTIHQWPATLVQPVGSPLSLECTVEGTSNPNLYWYRQAAGRGLQLLFYSVGIGQISSEVPQNLSASRPQDRQFILSSKKLLLSDSGFYLCAWSPGQPNEKLFFGSGTQLSVL.

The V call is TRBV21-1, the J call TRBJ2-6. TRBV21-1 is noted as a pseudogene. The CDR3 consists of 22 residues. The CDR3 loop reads CASSIRGKVCPDGISGANVLTF. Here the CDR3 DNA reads TGTGCCAGCAGCATTCGCGGTAAAGTGTGCCCGGACGGAATCTCTGGGGCCAACGTCCTGACTTTC.

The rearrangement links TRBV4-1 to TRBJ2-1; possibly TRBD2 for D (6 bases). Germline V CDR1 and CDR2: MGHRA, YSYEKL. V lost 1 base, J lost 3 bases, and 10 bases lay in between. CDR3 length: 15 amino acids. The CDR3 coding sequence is TGCGCCAGCAGCCAAGTCAACGGGGGCTACAATGAGCAGTTCTTC. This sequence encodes CASSQVNGGYNEQFF.

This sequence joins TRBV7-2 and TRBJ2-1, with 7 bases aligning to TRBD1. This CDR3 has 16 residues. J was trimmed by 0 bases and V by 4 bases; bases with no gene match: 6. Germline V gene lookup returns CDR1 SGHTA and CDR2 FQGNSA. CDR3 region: CASSSDRESSYNEQFF. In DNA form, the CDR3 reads TGTGCCAGCAGCTCTGACAGGGAGAGCTCCTACAATGAGCAGTTCTTC.

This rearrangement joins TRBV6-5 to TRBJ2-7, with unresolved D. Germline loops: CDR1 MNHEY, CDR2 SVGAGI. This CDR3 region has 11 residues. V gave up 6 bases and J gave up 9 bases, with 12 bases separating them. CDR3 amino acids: CASSSGRWQYF. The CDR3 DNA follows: TGTGCCAGCAGCTCCGGACGGTGGCAGTACTTC.

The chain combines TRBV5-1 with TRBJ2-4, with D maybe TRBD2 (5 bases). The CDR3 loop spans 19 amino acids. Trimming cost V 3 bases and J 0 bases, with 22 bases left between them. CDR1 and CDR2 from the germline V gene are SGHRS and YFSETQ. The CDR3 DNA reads TGCGCCAGCAGCTCGTGGGTGCAGTCGGGATCCCTAGCCAAAAACATTCAGTACTTC. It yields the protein CASSSWVQSGSLAKNIQYF.

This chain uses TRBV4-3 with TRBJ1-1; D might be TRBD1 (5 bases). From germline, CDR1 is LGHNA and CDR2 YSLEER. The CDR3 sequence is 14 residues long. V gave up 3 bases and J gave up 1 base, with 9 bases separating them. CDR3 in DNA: TGCGCCAGCAGCCAGGGGGACGGGAACACTGAAGCTTTCTTT. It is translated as CASSQGDGNTEAFF.

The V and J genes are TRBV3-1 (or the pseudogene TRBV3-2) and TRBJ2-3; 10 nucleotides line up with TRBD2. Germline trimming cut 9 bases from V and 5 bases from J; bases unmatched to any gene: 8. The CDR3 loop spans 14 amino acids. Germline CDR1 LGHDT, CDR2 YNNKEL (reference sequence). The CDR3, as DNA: TGTGCCAGTAACTTCCTAGCGGGGGAAGATACGCAGTATTTT. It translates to CASNFLAGEDTQYF.

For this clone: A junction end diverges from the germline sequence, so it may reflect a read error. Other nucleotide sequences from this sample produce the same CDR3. CDR3 sequence (DNA): TGTGCCAGCAGCTTATTAGGGACTAGACCGTTCAATGAACAGTTCTTC. Its protein product is CASSLLGTRPFNEQFF. The chain is built from TRBV7-8 and TRBJ2-1, with 8 bases identical to TRBD2. Germline V gene lookup returns CDR1 SGHVS and CDR2 FQNEAQ. There are 16 residues in the CDR3. The entire variable domain, with the rest obtained from reference TRBV7-8 and TRBJ2-1, is as follows: GAGVSQSPRYKVAKRGQDVALRCDPISGHVSLFWYQQALGQGPEFLTYFQNEAQLDKSGLPSDRFFAERPEGSVSTLKIQRTQQEDSAVYLCASSLLGTRPFNEQFFGPGTRLTVL.

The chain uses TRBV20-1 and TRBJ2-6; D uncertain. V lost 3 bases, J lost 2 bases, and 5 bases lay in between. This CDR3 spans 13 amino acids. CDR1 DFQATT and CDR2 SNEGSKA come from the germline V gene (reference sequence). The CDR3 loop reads CSASLTGANVLTF. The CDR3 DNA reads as TGCAGTGCTAGTCTCACTGGGGCCAACGTCCTGACTTTC.

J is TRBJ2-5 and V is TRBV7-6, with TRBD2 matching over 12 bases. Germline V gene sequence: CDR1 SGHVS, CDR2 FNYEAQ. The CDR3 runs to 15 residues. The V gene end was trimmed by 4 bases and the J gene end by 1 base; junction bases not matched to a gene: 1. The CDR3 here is CASSSLAGGQETQYF. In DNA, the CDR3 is TGTGCCAGCAGCTCACTAGCGGGGGGCCAAGAGACCCAGTACTTC.